This T cell receptor (beta chain) is from a study of T-cell reconstitution after alpha-beta-depleted transplantation in children. Findings of the study overall: Some patients showed high day-60 TCRbeta diversity, which derived from surviving recipient T cells and thymic progenitors. Several hundred expanded graft clones reportedly were the source of alpha-beta T cells about two months after transplant.

Germline V gives CDR1 MNHEY, CDR2 SMNVEV (reference sequence). This CDR3 is 15 amino acids long. Trimming took off 4 bases at V and 0 bases at J, with 10 bases between the two ends. Unique molecular identifiers were built into the TCRbeta library. MiXCR was run by TCRdb on the PCR reads, yielding one entry per CDR3 protein. The data show a few hundred thousand distinct CDR3 sequences, roughly a tenth seen once. As concerns this clonotype: No antigen is known for it.

The sequencing here drew on PBMCs, taken before TCRalphabeta/CD19-depleted stem cell transplant. The sequence was collected from a child younger than two with acute myeloid leukemia, due to receive a stem cell transplant. The chain employs TRBV27 and TRBJ2-1; D is unresolved. The CDR3 sequence is CASSWILSSYNEQFF. The CDR3 DNA sequence: TGTGCCAGCAGTTGGATTTTGTCCTCCTACAATGAGCAGTTCTTC.